This T cell receptor (beta chain) was identified in a study of blood T cell repertoires in COVID-19. Study at large: In each case, the material was cDNA or gDNA derived from T cells, B-cell-depleted T cells, or PBMCs.

Per the authors' pipeline: Nucleated cell counts were estimated from reference gene primer amplification. Sequencing used immunoSEQ multiplex PCR; TCRdb keeps in-frame clones, though not all of them. V and J calls and clone size are those listed in that table; D and trimming were worked out from the DNA. Found here are 200,000 to 250,000 clones, 75% to 85% of them singletons; the top ten hold over 0.95%. The CDR3 has 12 amino acids. Germline lookup yields CDR1 KGHSY and CDR2 FQNENV. V lost 8 bases and J 3 bases, leaving 11 bases between the germline ends. Enrolled during active infection, Seattle patients were then followed longitudinally.

Sequencing input: peripheral blood. The receptor was isolated from a woman in her thirties with COVID-19, enrolled during active disease. The chain combines TRBV16 with TRBJ2-7; TRBD2 might be the D (6 bases). The DNA for the CDR3 is TGTGCCAGCGCCGGGAGTGGCTACGAGCAGTACTTC. Protein sequence: CASAGSGYEQYF.